This T cell receptor beta chain was obtained from a study of blood T cell repertoires in COVID-19 (dated by TCRdb to the early 2020s). Concerning the study at large: Samples from collaborators originated in the United States, Italy and Spain and spanned both the acute and convalescent phases of COVID-19. The prospective study material was composed of cDNA or gDNA derived from T cells, B-cell-depleted T cells, or PBMCs. Subjects who had been exposed to COVID-19, were actively infected with it, or had recovered from it provided the deeply sampled blood TCRbeta repertoires that made up the dataset. The repertoires were made available in a free public database intended to serve as a resource for research on the immune response to SARS-CoV-2. The samples were drawn from the first 160 participants of the ongoing ImmuneRACE study and from some 1,300 subjects provided by 6 global collaborators. Nearly every sample came with metadata listing a de-identified subject ID, COVID-19 status, age in years and sex. Where available, HLA class I and class II types were obtained from metadata supplied by the sample provider rather than from assay-based typing. Beyond this particular receptor, the publication reports: The quantity of clinical and demographic metadata differed by source and by participant and was supplied without curation.

Collaborating institutions collected whole blood in K2EDTA tubes following their own protocols. Collaborator samples were shipped for TCRbeta analysis as frozen whole blood, isolated PBMCs, or DNA extracted from either sample type. TCRbeta CDR3 regions were amplified from genomic DNA using the immunoSEQ Assay, a bias-controlled multiplex PCR. The study's own analysis went as follows. The number of nucleated cells in each sample was estimated from the amplification of reference gene primers within the assay. To quantify the absolute abundance of each unique TCRbeta CDR3 rearrangement, sequence reads were collapsed and filtered. For each sample, productive Simpson clonality was calculated by taking the square root of Simpson's diversity index across productive rearrangements. Here the immuneACCESS table is served through TCRdb, limited to in-frame sequences with V and J called. Missing clones are a known gap in these copies; in checked studies unresolved V genes cover under half, and the rest lacks a known reason. The V and J calls and clone size were taken over from that table, and D and trimming were inferred from the DNA. For this sample the table gives some 27,000 clones, of which roughly 90% were detected only once. 2.7% of the sample is held by the ten biggest clonotypes.

From the cysteine up to the phenylalanine, the CDR3 has a length of 15 residues. Only the CDR3 DNA is retained, 45 bases long and in frame from the first base. The germline V gene specifies SGHVS as CDR1 and FQNEAQ as CDR2. V has 4 bases trimmed and J has 2 bases trimmed; junction bases matching no gene number 4. Regarding this clone: No antigen is known for it. The input lacks base qualities; no much larger clone sits a single base away.

The chain is assembled from TRBV7-8 and TRBJ2-5; the central 10 bases match TRBD2. The sequencing sample was made of peripheral blood. The origin of this receptor is a human donor in a cohort sampled during active COVID-19. The nucleotide sequence reads TGTGCCAGCAGCTCACTAGCGGGGAAACAAGAGACCCAGTACTTC. It is translated as CASSSLAGKQETQYF.